Listed below are T cell receptor beta chains from one sample, sequenced in a study of T cells after yellow fever vaccination. TCRdb re-called the 5' RACE reads with MiXCR, one entry per CDR3 protein. The sample consists of some 350,000 distinct CDR3 sequences, 6.2% of them appearing once. The sample here was PBMCs, taken 5 days after the yellow fever booster vaccination. These receptors all come from a man between 25 and 39 years old who received the YFV17D yellow fever vaccine. The CDR3 runs from the conserved cysteine through the conserved F or W. A D gene is named only where the DNA matches it firmly. Size is omitted from some rows. Given values are once, few, many or a class for expanded clones.

TGTGCTAGTGGCTTCGGACAGGGGAGGCAAGATACGCAGTATTTT | CASGFGQGRQDTQYF | 15 | few | TRBJ2-3 | TRBV12-5 | TRBD1
TGTGCCAGCAGCCCTCCGGGACTAGCAGTTACAGATACGCAGTATTTT | CASSPPGLAVTDTQYF | 16 | many | TRBJ2-3 | TRBV4-2 | TRBD2
TGTGCCTCCCGAGGTGCGGGAACTTACACCGGGGAGCTGTTTTTT | CASRGAGTYTGELFF | 15 | once | TRBJ2-2 | TRBV30 | -
TGTGCCAGCAGGGGGGTTGGAGGGAACACTGAAGCTTTCTTT | CASRGVGGNTEAFF | 14 | many | TRBJ1-1 | TRBV2 | -
TGTGCCAGCAGCTTGGTTGGAACCTGGGACCACGAGCAGTACTTC | CASSLVGTWDHEQYF | 15 | - | TRBJ2-7 | TRBV5-4 | -
TGTGCCAGCAGCACAGGACCCGGGGAGCTGTTTTTT | CASSTGPGELFF | 12 | many | TRBJ2-2 | TRBV7-9 | -
TGCAGTGCTAGAGATTCCGGGACAGGGTCCAACGAGCAGTACTTC | CSARDSGTGSNEQYF | 15 | - | TRBJ2-7 | TRBV20-1 | TRBD1
TGTGCCAGCAGCCAACGGGGGTCCTACAATGAGCAGTTCTTC | CASSQRGSYNEQFF | 14 | - | TRBJ2-1 | TRBV7-3 | -
TGCGCCAGCAGTTTGGGGTCGGGGGCGAAAACGAACACTGAAGCTTTCTTT | CASSLGSGAKTNTEAFF | 17 | few | TRBJ1-1 | TRBV5-1 | -
TGCGCCAGCAGCCAAGATTTTGTCGGGACTATCGTCTACAATGAGCAGTTCTTC | CASSQDFVGTIVYNEQFF | 18 | - | TRBJ2-1 | TRBV4-3 | TRBD2